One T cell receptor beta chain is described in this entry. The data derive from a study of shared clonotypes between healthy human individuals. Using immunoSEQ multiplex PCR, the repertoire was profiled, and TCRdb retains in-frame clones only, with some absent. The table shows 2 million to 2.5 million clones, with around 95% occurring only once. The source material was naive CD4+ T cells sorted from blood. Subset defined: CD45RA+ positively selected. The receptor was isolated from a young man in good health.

In nucleotides, the CDR3 is TGTGCCAGTAGTATCTCCAGCGGGGGCGCCTACGAGCAGTACTTC. The encoded protein is CASSISSGGAYEQYF. V usage is TRBV19 and J usage is TRBJ2-7, with 8 bases fitting TRBD2. Germline lookup yields CDR1 LNHDA and CDR2 SQIVND (reference sequence). The CDR3 loop spans 15 amino acids. The trim removed 3 bases at V and 2 bases at J, leaving 6 bases unmatched.